A single TCR beta chain is shown here with its context. The CDR3 extends over 16 amino acids. Germline V CDR1 and CDR2: SGHTA, FQGNSA. The V and J ends lost 0 bases and 5 bases, in that order; junction bases with no gene match: 8. TCRdb keeps only in-frame clones here, not all; method: immunoSEQ multiplex PCR. In the table there are some 220,000 clones, more than 75% of which are singletons. The data were obtained in a study of blood T cell repertoires in COVID-19. Study-wide background: The cDNA or gDNA used as material had been derived from T cells, B-cell-depleted T cells, or PBMCs.

The receptor was derived from a human donor in a cohort sampled during active COVID-19. The chain uses TRBV7-2 and TRBJ2-5, with 8 bases that match TRBD1. Sequencing input: peripheral blood. Written as DNA, the CDR3 is TGTGCCAGCAGCTTAGCCGGACAGGGAATGCGGGAGACCCAGTACTTC. Its protein product is CASSLAGQGMRETQYF. The full variable domain, completed using reference TRBV7-2 and TRBJ2-5, is GAGVSQSPSNKVTEKGKDVELRCDPISGHTALYWYRQSLGQGLEFLIYFQGNSAPDKSGLPSDRFSAERTGGSVSTLTIQRTQQEDSAVYLCASSLAGQGMRETQYFGPGTRLLVL.